The 16 T cell receptor beta chains below were found in one sample sequenced in a study of graft-versus-host responses after intestinal transplantation. No antigen is known for these receptors. The assay was immunoSEQ multiplex PCR, and TCRdb's table has in-frame clones only and misses some. The sample holds about 120,000 clones, approximately 90% seen once. The input for sequencing was unstimulated CD4+ T cells sorted from spleen or lymph node cells, taken before intestinal transplant. Source of these receptors: a human donor who received an intestinal transplant.

The rearrangement links TRBV5-1 to TRBJ1-1; 9 bases are shared with TRBD1. CDR1 is SGHRS, CDR2 YFSETQ, per germline. The CDR3 has 15 amino acids. Trimming cost V 0 bases and J 1 base; bases outside gene matches: 1. CDR3 sequence: CASSLGDRANTEAFF. The CDR3 DNA follows: TGCGCCAGCAGCTTGGGGGACAGGGCGAACACTGAAGCTTTCTTT.

This sequence joins TRBV9 and TRBJ2-6, with D tentatively TRBD1 (6 bases). The CDR3 runs 17 residues. Germline CDR1 SGDLS, CDR2 YYNGEE. The V end lost 2 bases, the J end lost 0 bases, and 12 bases lay between the germline ends. CDR3 residues: CASSVRGTSSGANVLTF. Written as DNA, the CDR3 is TGTGCCAGCAGCGTTAGGGGGACCAGCTCTGGGGCCAACGTCCTGACTTTC.

The chain joins TRBV25-1 to TRBJ2-1; D unclear. The germline CDR1 and CDR2 sequences are MGHDK and SYGVNS. The CDR3 spans 16 residues. The V end was cut by 4 bases, the J end by 1 base, with 14 bases between. The CDR3 region is CASSASRVTSYNEQFF. CDR3 nucleotides: TGTGCCAGCAGTGCCTCCCGCGTTACTTCCTACAATGAGCAGTTCTTC. Supplemented by reference TRBV25-1 and TRBJ2-1, the full variable domain reads EADIYQTPRYLVIGTGKKITLECSQTMGHDKMYWYQQDPGMELHLIHYSYGVNSTEKGDLSSESTVSRIRTEHFPLTLESARPSHTSQYLCASSASRVTSYNEQFFGPGTRLTVL.

The rearrangement uses TRBV7-3 and TRBJ2-3; TRBD2 matches at 14 bases. CDR1 is SGHTA and CDR2 is FQGTGA in the germline V gene. The CDR3 is 15 residues long. V lost 6 bases and J lost 6; bases outside the gene matches: 5. This CDR3 is CASSQRTSGRDTQYF. CDR3 nucleotide sequence: TGTGCCAGCAGTCAAAGGACTAGCGGGAGGGATACGCAGTATTTT.

The chain carries TRBV19 and TRBJ2-1; 12 nucleotides line up with TRBD2. J lost 0 bases, V lost 2 bases, and 5 bases had no gene match. The CDR3 runs to 18 residues. Germline V gene lookup returns CDR1 LNHDA and CDR2 SQIVND (reference sequence). The CDR3 here is CASSITSGGPSSYNEQFF. For the CDR3, the DNA is TGTGCCAGTAGTATAACTAGCGGGGGGCCGAGCTCCTACAATGAGCAGTTCTTC.

The chain recombines TRBV28 with TRBJ1-6; D perhaps matches TRBD1 (6 bases). Germline loops: CDR1 MDHEN, CDR2 SYDVKM. This CDR3 is 14 amino acids long. V shed 6 bases and J shed 7 bases, with 13 bases lying between them. The DNA of the CDR3 is TGTGCCAGCAGCTCCAGGGGTTTCAATTCACCCCTCCACTTT. Translating gives CASSSRGFNSPLHF. Full variable domain (missing parts from reference TRBV28 and TRBJ1-6): DVKVTQSSRYLVKRTGEKVFLECVQDMDHENMFWYRQDPGLGLRLIYFSYDVKMKEKGDIPEGYSVSREKKERFSLILESASTNQTSMYLCASSSRGFNSPLHFGNGTRLTVT.

V usage is TRBV27 and J usage is TRBJ2-3; 7 bases line up with TRBD1. In germline, CDR1 is MNHEY, CDR2 SMNVEV (reference sequence). Trimming at V came to 6 bases and at J to 3 bases, leaving 9 bases not matched to a gene. The CDR3 runs 15 residues. The chain's CDR3 is CASSLLPGGTDTQYF. The CDR3 bases are TGTGCCAGCAGCCTCCTGCCAGGGGGAACAGATACGCAGTATTTT.

This rearrangement joins TRBV10-2 to TRBJ2-6; TRBD2 is a possible D gene (6 bases). CDR1 and CDR2 from the germline V gene are WSHSY and SAAADI. The ends were cut back, 6 bases at V and 3 bases at J, with 21 bases in the middle. The CDR3 totals 18 residues. The CDR3 sequence is CASRGGEKPSVGANVLTF. The DNA for the CDR3 is TGCGCCAGCAGGGGAGGAGAAAAACCCTCCGTTGGGGCCAACGTCCTGACTTTC.

The J gene is TRBJ1-2, the V gene TRBV7-2; D uncertain. This CDR3 has 15 residues. CDR1 and CDR2 from the germline V gene are SGHTA and FQGNSA. V lost 4 bases and J lost 1, with 13 bases in between. CDR3 residues: CASSWRSGFNYGYTF. CDR3 nucleotide sequence: TGTGCCAGCAGCTGGAGATCGGGGTTTAACTATGGCTACACCTTC.

The chain's CDR3 is CASSEAGGWGQPQHF. The CDR3 region has the DNA TGTGCCAGCAGTGAAGCGGGAGGTTGGGGTCAGCCCCAGCATTTT. The chain employs TRBV6-1 and TRBJ1-5; D is ambiguous. This CDR3 region has 15 residues. Germline V lookup: CDR1 MNHNS, CDR2 SASEGT. V lost 0 bases to trimming and J lost 6 bases, with 12 bases between them.

This chain uses TRBV4-2 with TRBJ2-5; 8 positions agree with TRBD2. The J call could be wrong; TRBJ2-7 is a better fit for the DNA end. Germline V gene lookup returns CDR1 LGHNA and CDR2 YNFKEQ. The CDR3 totals 16 residues. The CDR3, as DNA: TGTGCCAGCAGCCCCCGTTTTGGAGCGGGAGTCTACGAGCAGTACTTC. As protein: CASSPRFGAGVYEQYF.

The rearrangement joins TRBV5-1 to TRBJ2-1; 16 nucleotides match TRBD2. Looked up from germline, CDR1 is SGHRS and CDR2 is YFSETQ. This CDR3 contains 16 residues. Trimming at V came to 4 bases and at J to 8 bases, leaving 6 bases not matched to a gene. CDR3 sequence (DNA): TGCGCCAGCAGCCCGGGGACTAGCGGGAGGGTGGATGAGCAGTTCTTC. Translation gives CASSPGTSGRVDEQFF.

The rearrangement joins TRBV2 to TRBJ2-1; no clear D gene. The CDR3 totals 13 residues. The V gene lost 4 bases and the J gene lost 6 bases, with 10 bases spanning the gap. Germline CDR1 is SNHLY and CDR2 is FYNNEI. CDR3 in amino acids: CASSVVAVNEQFF. DNA for the CDR3: TGTGCCAGCAGTGTGGTGGCAGTCAATGAGCAGTTCTTC.

The chain has TRBV6-6 and TRBJ1-5; 8 bases are a match to TRBD1. The CDR3 is 15 amino acids. CDR1 is MNHNY, CDR2 SVGAGI, per germline (reference sequence). With 5 bases clipped from V and 1 base from J, the junction kept 4 bases outside the gene matches. The CDR3 region is CASSPRTGSNQPQHF. CDR3 DNA: TGTGCCAGCAGTCCCCGGACAGGGAGCAATCAGCCCCAGCATTTT.

In its sample, this clone was seen once. The chain recombines TRBV5-5 with TRBJ1-2; 9 bases align to TRBD1. With V trimmed by 4 bases and J by 2 bases, 3 bases remained unmatched. Germline assignment: CDR1 SGHKS and CDR2 YYEKEE (reference sequence). This CDR3 has 14 amino acids. In DNA form, the CDR3 reads TGTGCCAGCAGCACAGGGGGCAGAAACTATGGCTACACCTTC. This codes for CASSTGGRNYGYTF.

The chain recombines TRBV19 with TRBJ2-5; 7 bases match TRBD2. CDR1 is LNHDA and CDR2 is SQIVND in the germline V gene (reference sequence). This CDR3 is built from 14 residues. V trimming: 3 bases; J trimming: 4 bases; junction bases outside the gene matches: 5. The CDR3 loop is CASSMSGRAETQYF. CDR3 coding DNA: TGTGCCAGTAGTATGTCAGGGAGGGCAGAGACCCAGTACTTC.